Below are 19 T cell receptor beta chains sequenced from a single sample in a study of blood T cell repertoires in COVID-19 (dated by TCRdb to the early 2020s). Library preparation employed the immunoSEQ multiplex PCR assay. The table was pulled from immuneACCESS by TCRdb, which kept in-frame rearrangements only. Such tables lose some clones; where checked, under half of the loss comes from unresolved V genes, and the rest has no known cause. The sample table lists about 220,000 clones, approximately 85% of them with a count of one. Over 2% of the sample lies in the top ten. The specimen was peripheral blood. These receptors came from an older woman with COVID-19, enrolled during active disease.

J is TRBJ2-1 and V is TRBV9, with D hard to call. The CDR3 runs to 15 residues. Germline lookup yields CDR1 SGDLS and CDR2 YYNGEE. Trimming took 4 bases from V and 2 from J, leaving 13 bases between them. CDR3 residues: CASSPQTGPYNEQFF. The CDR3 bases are TGTGCCAGCAGCCCCCAGACTGGCCCCTACAATGAGCAGTTCTTC.

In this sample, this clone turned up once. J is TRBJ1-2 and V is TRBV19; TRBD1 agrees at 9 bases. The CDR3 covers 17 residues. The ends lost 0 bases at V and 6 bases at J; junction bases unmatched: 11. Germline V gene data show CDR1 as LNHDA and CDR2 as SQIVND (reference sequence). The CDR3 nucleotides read TGTGCCAGTAGTATAGATGTCCGGGACAGGGATGTGAATGGCTACACCTTC. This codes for CASSIDVRDRDVNGYTF.

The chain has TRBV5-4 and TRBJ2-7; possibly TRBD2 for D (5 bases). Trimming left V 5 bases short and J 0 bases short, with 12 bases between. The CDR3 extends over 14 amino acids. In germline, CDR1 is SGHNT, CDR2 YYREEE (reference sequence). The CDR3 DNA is TGTGCCAGCAGTCCGGCTGGGAGCTCCTACGAGCAGTACTTC. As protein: CASSPAGSSYEQYF.

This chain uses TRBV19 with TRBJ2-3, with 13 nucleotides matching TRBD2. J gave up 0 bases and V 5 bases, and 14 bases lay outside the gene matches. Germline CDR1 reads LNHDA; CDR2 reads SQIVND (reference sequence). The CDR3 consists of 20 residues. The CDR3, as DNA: TGTGCCAGTAGTTTCGGACTAGCGGGAGAGACGAGGAGCAGCACAGATACGCAGTATTTT. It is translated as CASSFGLAGETRSSTDTQYF.

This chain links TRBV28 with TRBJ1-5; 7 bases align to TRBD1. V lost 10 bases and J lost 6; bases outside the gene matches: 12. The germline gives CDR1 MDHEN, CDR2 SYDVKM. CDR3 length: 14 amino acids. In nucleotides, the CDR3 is TGTGCCATCGACGGCGGGCAGGGGGTTCAGCCCCAGCATTTT. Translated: CAIDGGQGVQPQHF.

DNA for the CDR3: TGTGCCACCGGGACTCAAGGGCCCTATGGCTACACCTTC. Its translation: CATGTQGPYGYTF. The J gene is TRBJ1-2, the V gene TRBV19, with D possibly matching TRBD1 (5 bases). The germline CDR1 and CDR2 sequences are LNHDA and SQIVND (reference sequence). Trimming shortened V by 10 bases and J by 4 bases, and 16 bases separated the two germline ends. CDR3 length: 13 residues.

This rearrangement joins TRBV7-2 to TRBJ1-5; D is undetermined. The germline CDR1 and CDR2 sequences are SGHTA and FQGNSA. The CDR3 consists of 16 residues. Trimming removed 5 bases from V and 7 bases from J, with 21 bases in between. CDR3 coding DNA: TGTGCCAGCAGCCCTAGCAGAGGGTTCGGAGTCCAGCCCCAGCATTTT. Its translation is CASSPSRGFGVQPQHF. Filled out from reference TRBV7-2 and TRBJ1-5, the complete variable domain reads GAGVSQSPSNKVTEKGKDVELRCDPISGHTALYWYRQSLGQGLEFLIYFQGNSAPDKSGLPSDRFSAERTGGSVSTLTIQRTQQEDSAVYLCASSPSRGFGVQPQHFGDGTRLSIL.

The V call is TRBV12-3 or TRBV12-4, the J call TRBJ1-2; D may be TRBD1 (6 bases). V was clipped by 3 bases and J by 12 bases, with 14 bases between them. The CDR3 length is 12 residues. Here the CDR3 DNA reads TGTGCCAGCAGTTTCGTACAGGGCACCCACACCTTC. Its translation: CASSFVQGTHTF.

CDR3 DNA: TGTGCCAGCAGCTTCCTCGGAAACACCATATATTTT. Protein: CASSFLGNTIYF. The V call is TRBV7-8, the J call TRBJ1-3; D ambiguous. V dropped 3 bases and J dropped 4 bases, with 4 bases sitting between them. The CDR3 runs 12 residues. The germline V gene encodes CDR1 SGHVS and CDR2 FQNEAQ.

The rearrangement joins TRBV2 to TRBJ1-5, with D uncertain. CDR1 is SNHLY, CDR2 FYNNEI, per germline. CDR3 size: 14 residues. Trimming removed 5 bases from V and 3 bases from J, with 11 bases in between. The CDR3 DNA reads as TGTGCCAGCAGTTCGGCGGGCCTCAATCAGCCCCAGCATTTT. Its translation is CASSSAGLNQPQHF.

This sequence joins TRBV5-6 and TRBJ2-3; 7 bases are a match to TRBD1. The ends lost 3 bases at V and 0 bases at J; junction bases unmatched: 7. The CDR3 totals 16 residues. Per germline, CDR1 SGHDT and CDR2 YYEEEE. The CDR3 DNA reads TGTGCCAGCAGCTGGGCACCGGGACAGAGCACAGATACGCAGTATTTT. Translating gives CASSWAPGQSTDTQYF.

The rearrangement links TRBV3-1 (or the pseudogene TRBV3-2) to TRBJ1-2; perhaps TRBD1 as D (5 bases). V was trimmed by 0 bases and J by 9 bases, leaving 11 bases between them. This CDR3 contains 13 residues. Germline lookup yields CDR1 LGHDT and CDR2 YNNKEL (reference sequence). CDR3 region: CASSQDGARSYTF. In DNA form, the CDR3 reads TGTGCCAGCAGCCAAGATGGGGCGCGTAGCTACACCTTC.

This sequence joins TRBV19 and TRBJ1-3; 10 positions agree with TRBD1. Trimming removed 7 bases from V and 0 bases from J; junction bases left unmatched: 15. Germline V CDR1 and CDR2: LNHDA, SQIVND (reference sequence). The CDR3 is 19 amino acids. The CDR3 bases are TGTGCCAGTAAAAAAGCCGGGACAGGGGTATACGGCTCTGGAAACACCATATATTTT. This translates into CASKKAGTGVYGSGNTIYF.

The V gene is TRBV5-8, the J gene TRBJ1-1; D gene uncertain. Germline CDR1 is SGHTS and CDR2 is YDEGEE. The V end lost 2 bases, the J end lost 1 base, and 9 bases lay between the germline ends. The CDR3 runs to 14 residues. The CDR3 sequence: CASSFRDRNTEAFF. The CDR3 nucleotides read TGTGCCAGCAGCTTCCGGGATAGGAACACTGAAGCTTTCTTT. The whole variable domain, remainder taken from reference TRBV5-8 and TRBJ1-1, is EAGVTQSPTHLIKTRGQQATLRCSPISGHTSVYWYQQALGLGLQFLLWYDEGEERNRGNFPPRFSGRQFPNYSSELNVNALELEDSALYLCASSFRDRNTEAFFGQGTRLTVV.

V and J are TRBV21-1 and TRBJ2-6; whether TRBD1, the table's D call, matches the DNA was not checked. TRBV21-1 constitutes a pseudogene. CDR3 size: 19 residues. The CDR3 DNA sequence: TGTGCCAGCAGCAAAGCCCCCGGGACAGGGGACTCTGGGGCCAACGTCCTGACTTTC. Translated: CASSKAPGTGDSGANVLTF.

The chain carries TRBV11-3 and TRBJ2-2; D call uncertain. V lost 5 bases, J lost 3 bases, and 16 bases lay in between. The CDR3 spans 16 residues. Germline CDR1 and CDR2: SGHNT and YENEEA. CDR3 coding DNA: TGTGCCAGCAGCGTTCTTAGTGGGCCCTACACCGGGGAGCTGTTTTTT. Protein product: CASSVLSGPYTGELFF.

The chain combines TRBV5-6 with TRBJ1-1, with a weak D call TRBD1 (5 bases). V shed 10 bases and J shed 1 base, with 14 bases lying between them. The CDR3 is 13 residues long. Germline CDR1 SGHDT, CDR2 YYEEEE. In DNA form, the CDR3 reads TGTGCCTCCCGCGTCGGGGGGAACACTGAAGCTTTCTTT. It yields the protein CASRVGGNTEAFF.

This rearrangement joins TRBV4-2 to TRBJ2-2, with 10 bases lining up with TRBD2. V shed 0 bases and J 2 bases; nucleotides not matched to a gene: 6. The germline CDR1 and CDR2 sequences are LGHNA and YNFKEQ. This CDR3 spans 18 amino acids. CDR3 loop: CASSQDPTSGINTGELFF. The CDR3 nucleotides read TGTGCCAGCAGCCAAGATCCTACTAGCGGGATTAACACCGGGGAGCTGTTTTTT.

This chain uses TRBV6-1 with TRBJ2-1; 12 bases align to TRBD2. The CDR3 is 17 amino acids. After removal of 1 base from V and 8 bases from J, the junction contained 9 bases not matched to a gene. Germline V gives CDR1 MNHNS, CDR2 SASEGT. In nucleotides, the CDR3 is TGTGCCAGCAGTGAAGGGGCTAGCGGGGGGGCCTGGGATGAGCAGTTCTTC. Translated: CASSEGASGGAWDEQFF.